This entry features one T cell receptor (beta chain) sequence. This record comes from a study of blood T cell repertoires in COVID-19. Study information: Material from acute and convalescent COVID-19 was sourced from the United States, Italy and Spain. From T cells, B-cell-depleted T cells, or PBMCs came the material, which was cDNA or gDNA.

Produced via immunoSEQ multiplex PCR; TCRdb's table is partial and in-frame only. The table records roughly 250,000 clones, about four fifths of them present only once. This TCR was sampled from a woman aged 80 or over with acute or convalescent COVID-19. Sequenced material: peripheral blood.

CDR3 nucleotides: TGTGCCAGCAGAGCTCTAGTAGATACGCAGTATTTT. It encodes CASRALVDTQYF. The gene calls are TRBV2 and TRBJ2-3; D remains ambiguous. The CDR3 has 12 amino acids. Trimming pared 6 bases from V and 5 bases from J, leaving 9 bases between. Per the germline V gene, CDR1 is SNHLY and CDR2 is FYNNEI. Based on the CDR3 plus reference TRBV2 and TRBJ2-3, the full variable domain is EPEVTQTPSHQVTQMGQEVILRCVPISNHLYFYWYRQILGQKVEFLVSFYNNEISEKSEIFDDQFSVERPDGSNFTLKIRSTKLEDSAMYFCASRALVDTQYFGPGTRLTVL.